Below, one TCR beta chain is given with its context. Germline V gene sequence: CDR1 MNHEY, CDR2 SVGAGI. The CDR3 runs 13 residues. Trimming pared 8 bases from V and 4 bases from J, leaving 12 bases between. This entry belongs to a study of T cell changes during pregnancy in multiple sclerosis. Profiling relied on immunoSEQ multiplex PCR, and the TCRdb table lists in-frame clones only, not all of them. The repertoire holds about 20,000 clones, with approximately 90% as singletons. The TCR sequence derives from a female donor in good health, enrolled as a control in a pregnancy study. The chain joins TRBV6-5 to TRBJ2-1; tentatively, D is TRBD1 (6 bases). Sequenced material: CD8+ T cells from peripheral blood mononuclear cells, taken in the third trimester of pregnancy. CDR3 sequence: CASWGPPYNEQFF. The CDR3 DNA reads as TGTGCCAGCTGGGGGCCCCCTTACAATGAGCAGTTCTTC.